Presented here are 16 T cell receptor beta chains from one specimen sequenced in a study of CD8+CD57+ T cells in acquired aplastic anemia (dated by TCRdb to 2016 to 2019). Flow cytometry had shown CD8+CD57+ cell expansion in the patients selected for sequencing. Sequenced using an Illumina HiSeq 2000. TCR beta VDJ combination and CDR3 sequence profiling used genomic DNA as the template. TCRdb ran its own pipeline on the public reads, namely fastp trimming at Q25 and MiXCR clone calling, and kept in-frame beta chains. Records with the same CDR3 protein are collapsed into one entry carrying the most frequent genes and DNA. This sample lists approximately 150,000 distinct CDR3 sequences; 60% to 80% were detected once. The ten largest clones represent around 45% of the sample. Material: sorted CD4+, CD8+, or CD8+CD57+ T cells (not recorded which) from PBMCs. The receptors here all came from a human donor with aplastic anemia.

J is TRBJ2-7 and V is TRBV6-1, with TRBD2 as a possible D gene (6 bases). V was trimmed by 10 bases and J by 2 bases, leaving 21 bases between them. The length of the CDR3 is 15 residues. Germline-derived CDR1 and CDR2 are MNHNS and SASEGT. The CDR3 region is CAIREEVDWPYEQYF. The CDR3 DNA reads as TGTGCCATCAGGGAGGAAGTGGACTGGCCCTACGAGCAGTACTTC.

This sequence joins TRBV7-3 and TRBJ1-1; D is unresolved. CDR1 is SGHTA and CDR2 is FQGTGA in the germline V gene. Trimming shortened V by 5 bases and J by 0 bases, and 16 bases separated the two germline ends. The CDR3 contains 16 residues. The CDR3 here is CASSPDERLLNTEAFF. CDR3 nucleotide sequence: TGTGCCAGCAGCCCAGATGAGAGGCTCTTGAACACTGAAGCTTTCTTT.

This rearrangement joins TRBV2 to TRBJ1-5; 9 bases align to TRBD1. The germline gives CDR1 SNHLY, CDR2 FYNNEI. V lost 5 bases and J lost 7; bases outside the gene matches: 12. This CDR3 spans 16 amino acids. Written as DNA, the CDR3 is TGTGCCAGCAGTCCAATACAGGGGGCCGGCGAGCAGCCCCAGCATTTT. Its protein product is CASSPIQGAGEQPQHF.

The rearrangement uses TRBV9 and TRBJ2-1; D gene ambiguous. The V end lost 0 bases, the J end lost 5 bases, and 3 bases lay between the germline ends. The germline gives CDR1 SGDLS, CDR2 YYNGEE. The length of the CDR3 is 12 residues. CDR3 DNA: TGTGCCAGCAGCGTAGGTAACAATGAGCAGTTCTTC. Translation: CASSVGNNEQFF. The variable domain in full, with the rest retrieved from reference TRBV9 and TRBJ2-1, is DSGVTQTPKHLITATGQRVTLRCSPRSGDLSVYWYQQSLDQGLQFLIQYYNGEERAKGNILERFSAQQFPDLHSELNLSSLELGDSALYFCASSVGNNEQFFGPGTRLTVL.

V and J are TRBV2 and TRBJ1-4; the D gene is possibly TRBD1 (5 bases). Per the germline V gene, CDR1 is SNHLY and CDR2 is FYNNEI. The CDR3 is 18 residues long. Between the trimmed V and J ends, which lost 3 bases and 2 bases, there was a span of 19 bases. This chain's CDR3 is CASSDRAQRGQTNEKLFF. As DNA, the CDR3 is TGTGCCAGCAGTGACAGGGCACAACGGGGCCAGACTAATGAAAAACTGTTTTTT.

This clonotype was observed many times. The chain carries TRBV25-1 and TRBJ2-1; D may be TRBD1 (6 bases). Germline CDR1 MGHDK, CDR2 SYGVNS. Trimming removed 1 base from V and 6 bases from J, with 16 bases in between. The CDR3 totals 16 residues. CDR3 sequence (DNA): TGTGCCAGCAGTGAATTGGGGACATTCGGGCCCAATGAGCAGTTCTTC. Translating it yields CASSELGTFGPNEQFF. Complete variable domain (other parts from reference TRBV25-1 and TRBJ2-1): EADIYQTPRYLVIGTGKKITLECSQTMGHDKMYWYQQDPGMELHLIHYSYGVNSTEKGDLSSESTVSRIRTEHFPLTLESARPSHTSQYLCASSELGTFGPNEQFFGPGTRLTVL.

The chain links TRBV15 to TRBJ2-6; no firm D call. The length of the CDR3 is 16 residues. Trimming left V 0 bases short and J 4 bases short, with 10 bases between. CDR1 LNHNV and CDR2 YYDKDF come from the germline V gene (reference sequence). The CDR3 nucleotides read TGTGCCACCAGCAGAGATTCGAACACGGGGGCCAACGTCCTGACTTTC. The encoded protein is CATSRDSNTGANVLTF. Together with reference TRBV15 and TRBJ2-6, the CDR3 gives the full variable domain: DAMVIQNPRYQVTQFGKPVTLSCSQTLNHNVMYWYQQKSSQAPKLLFHYYDKDFNNEADTPDNFQSRRPNTSFCFLDIRSPGLGDTAMYLCATSRDSNTGANVLTFGAGSRLTVL.

J is TRBJ1-2 and V is TRBV20-1; D might be TRBD1 (6 bases). CDR1 is DFQATT, CDR2 SNEGSKA, per germline (reference sequence). CDR3 length equals 15 residues. The V end was cut by 0 bases, the J end by 3 bases, with 14 bases between. The chain's CDR3 is CSARDPPQGHYGYTF. CDR3 nucleotides: TGCAGTGCTAGAGATCCTCCACAGGGCCACTATGGCTACACCTTC.

The rearrangement uses TRBV29-1 and TRBJ2-1, with TRBD1 matching 9 bases. CDR1 and CDR2 (germline): SQVTM, ANQGSEA. Unmatched junction bases numbered 7, after V lost 7 bases and J lost 6 bases. This CDR3 contains 13 residues. As DNA, the CDR3 is TGCAGCGCTACCGGGACAGGGTTCAATGAGCAGTTCTTC. The encoded protein is CSATGTGFNEQFF.

In this sample, this clonotype turned up a few times. J is TRBJ1-2 and V is TRBV25-1; possible D gene TRBD1, 6 bases. The CDR3 loop spans 13 amino acids. Germline V gene data show CDR1 as MGHDK and CDR2 as SYGVNS. Trimming pared 4 bases from V and 7 bases from J, leaving 13 bases between. The CDR3 is CASSVGGARGYTF. CDR3 nucleotides: TGTGCCAGCAGTGTCGGGGGGGCGCGTGGCTACACCTTC.

J is TRBJ1-6 and V is TRBV12-3 or TRBV12-4; 7 bases align to TRBD1. The junction had 6 bases not matched to a gene; V was cut back by 5 bases and J by 2 bases. The CDR3 has 16 residues. The CDR3 is CASSDDRAAYNSPLHF. DNA of the CDR3: TGTGCCAGCAGTGACGACAGGGCGGCCTATAATTCACCCCTCCACTTT.

This rearrangement joins TRBV14 to TRBJ2-3; D is possibly TRBD2 (6 bases). With 1 base removed from V and 5 bases from J, the gap between germline ends came to 10 bases. The CDR3 is 14 amino acids. Germline-derived CDR1 and CDR2 are SGHDN and FVKESK. The CDR3 DNA reads TGTGCCAGCAGCCAAGTTAGCGGAGGAGATACGCAGTATTTT. This translates into CASSQVSGGDTQYF.

This chain links TRBV29-1 with TRBJ2-5, with 7 bases fitting TRBD2. Germline V gene sequence: CDR1 SQVTM, CDR2 ANQGSEA. Trimming cost V 3 bases and J 1 base; bases outside gene matches: 11. The CDR3 consists of 16 residues. The CDR3 nucleotides read TGCAGCGTTGAGTTTGCGCGGGGGATTAGCCAAGAGACCCAGTACTTC. The encoded protein is CSVEFARGISQETQYF. Looking up the rest from reference TRBV29-1 and TRBJ2-5 gives the full variable domain: SAVISQKPSRDICQRGTSLTIQCQVDSQVTMMFWYRQQPGQSLTLIATANQGSEATYESGFVIDKFPISRPNLTFSTLTVSNMSPEDSSIYLCSVEFARGISQETQYFGPGTRLLVL.

The CDR3 loop reads CASSKAEVGELFF. The CDR3 coding sequence is TGTGCCAGCAGTAAAGCAGAGGTCGGGGAGCTGTTTTTT. The chain employs TRBV12-3 or TRBV12-4 and TRBJ2-2; D gene uncertain. The CDR3 contains 13 residues. Trimming left V 5 bases short and J 7 bases short, with 11 bases between.

This clonotype was recorded a few times. The chain recombines TRBV5-1 with TRBJ2-6; D is perhaps TRBD1 (5 bases). The CDR3 is 15 residues long. The V end was cut by 4 bases, the J end by 4 bases, with 12 bases between. The germline V gene has CDR1 SGHRS and CDR2 YFSETQ. The CDR3 DNA reads TGCGCCAGCAGCACTGGACAAGTAGGGGCCAACGTCCTGACTTTC. This gives the protein CASSTGQVGANVLTF.

The chain links TRBV6-5 to TRBJ1-2, with 8 positions matching TRBD1. V was pared by 7 bases and J by 7 bases, with 17 bases of the junction left unmatched. The germline V gene has CDR1 MNHEY and CDR2 SVGAGI. The CDR3 spans 16 residues. The CDR3 region has the DNA TGTGCCAGCACCTCAACCGGACAGGGCCTAATTTTTGGCTACACCTTC. It translates to CASTSTGQGLIFGYTF.